The rows below give T cell receptor beta chains drawn from one sample of a study of T-cell memory formation after mild COVID-19. Each CDR3 protein gets one entry after TCRdb re-called the 5' RACE reads with MiXCR. The sample lists 350,000 to 500,000 distinct CDR3 sequences; approximately 18% were seen once. Sequenced input: PBMCs or a T cell subset sorted from them (not recorded which). The source is a man aged 18 to 29 who had mild COVID-19 (a few samples of this study predate the infection). Cell type and time point are not known. Both conserved end residues are part of each CDR3. The order of the fields is D gene, V gene, clone size, J gene, CDR3 protein, CDR3 DNA. D genes are given only for firm matches. For some rows the clone size is stated as once, few or many, or as a class when expanded; others skip it.

d_gene: NA; v_gene: TRBV21-1; abundance: NA; j_gene: TRBJ1-1; CDR3aa: CASGGQGSSEAFF; CDR3nt: TGTGCCAGCGGTGGACAGGGCTCTTCTGAAGCTTTCTTT
d_gene: TRBD2; v_gene: TRBV4-1; abundance: NA; j_gene: TRBJ2-3; CDR3aa: CASSQRGLWADTQYF; CDR3nt: TGCGCCAGCAGCCAGCGGGGGTTGTGGGCAGATACGCAGTATTTT
d_gene: NA; v_gene: TRBV5-1; abundance: NA; j_gene: TRBJ2-7; CDR3aa: CASSSVYEQYF; CDR3nt: TGCGCCAGCAGTTCAGTCTACGAGCAGTACTTC
d_gene: NA; v_gene: TRBV3-1; abundance: many; j_gene: TRBJ1-1; CDR3aa: CASSQVLSNTEAFF; CDR3nt: TGTGCCAGCAGCCAGGTGTTATCGAACACTGAAGCTTTCTTT
d_gene: TRBD1; v_gene: TRBV7-9; abundance: few; j_gene: TRBJ2-7; CDR3aa: CASSLGTGMGEQYF; CDR3nt: TGTGCCAGCAGCTTGGGGACAGGGATGGGCGAGCAGTACTTC
d_gene: TRBD2; v_gene: TRBV4-2; abundance: few; j_gene: TRBJ2-3; CDR3aa: CASSQAQRGGTDTQYF; CDR3nt: TGTGCCAGCAGCCAGGCACAACGGGGGGGGACAGATACGCAGTATTTT
d_gene: NA; v_gene: TRBV5-1; abundance: NA; j_gene: TRBJ2-1; CDR3aa: CASSFGWRTRGVDEQFF; CDR3nt: TGCGCCAGCAGCTTTGGTTGGCGGACGCGGGGCGTAGATGAGCAGTTCTTC
d_gene: TRBD1; v_gene: TRBV9; abundance: few; j_gene: TRBJ2-7; CDR3aa: CASSSGQGGYYEQYF; CDR3nt: TGTGCCAGCAGCTCCGGACAGGGAGGCTACTACGAGCAGTACTTC
d_gene: NA; v_gene: TRBV7-9; abundance: few; j_gene: TRBJ1-2; CDR3aa: CASSFPGVGYTF; CDR3nt: TGTGCCAGCAGCTTTCCGGGGGTTGGCTACACCTTC
d_gene: NA; v_gene: TRBV19; abundance: NA; j_gene: TRBJ1-6; CDR3aa: CASSMISSPLHF; CDR3nt: TGTGCCAGTAGTATGATCTCCTCACCCCTCCACTTT